Listed below are T cell receptor beta chains from one sample, sequenced in a study of T cell responses to AZD1222 COVID-19 vaccine. TCRdb keeps only in-frame clones here, not all; method: immunoSEQ multiplex PCR. The sample lists 150,000 to 200,000 clones, roughly 94% occurring once. Sequenced here: peripheral blood, sampled on day 0 of AZD1222 vaccination. These receptors were obtained from an adult in good health. Both conserved end residues are part of each CDR3. Size is omitted from some rows. Given values are once, few, many or a class for expanded clones.

V	J	size	CDR3
TRBV28	TRBJ2-5	NA	CASSTGVETQYF
TRBV4-2	TRBJ2-1	NA	CASSQDQGQGFNEQFF
TRBV5-1	TRBJ1-1	NA	CASSLGENTEAFF
TRBV11-2	TRBJ2-1	NA	CASRGDTAWSGNEQFF
TRBV6-1	TRBJ2-2	NA	CASSARRGGRDTGELFF
TRBV5-1	TRBJ1-3	once	CASTRTGSDSGNTIYF
TRBV14	TRBJ2-7	NA	CASSHLIYEQYF
TRBV6-6	TRBJ1-1	NA	CASSYSAGTNTEAFF
TRBV18	TRBJ2-7	NA	CASSQQGYEQYF
TRBV30	TRBJ1-1	NA	CAWSVRPEAFF
TRBV18	TRBJ1-1	NA	CASSASDRNTEAFF
TRBV2	TRBJ2-1	NA	CASSAGTGGNEQFF
TRBV5-1	TRBJ2-1	NA	CASSGTGGSYSYNEQFF
TRBV5-1	TRBJ2-7	NA	CASSLRPLDEQYF
TRBV4-1	TRBJ2-1	once	CASSQVSGWYNEQFF
TRBV10-3	TRBJ1-2	NA	CAISEGNRGLGGYTF
TRBV6-5	TRBJ2-5	NA	CATRDRGQETQYF
TRBV5-4	TRBJ2-1	NA	CASSVTGVNEQFF
TRBV9	TRBJ1-2	NA	CASSPGGGGFRYGYTF
TRBV6-2/TRBV6-3	TRBJ2-1	NA	CASSYLAGSYNEQFF
TRBV30	TRBJ2-6	NA	CAWQGSSGANVLTF
TRBV6-5	TRBJ1-2	NA	CASTKGRNYGYTF
TRBV25-1	TRBJ1-1	NA	CASSDLGYTEAFF
TRBV4-1	TRBJ2-3	NA	CASSPDRVLDTQYF
TRBV5-1	TRBJ2-1	NA	CASSSPGLADLNEQFF
TRBV6-5	TRBJ2-5	NA	CASIRSGNQETQYF
TRBV7-3	TRBJ2-1	NA	CASSLSPGASFNEQFF
TRBV4-2	TRBJ2-7	NA	CASSQGTSSYEQYF
TRBV12-3/TRBV12-4	TRBJ1-5	NA	CASNRGVGQPQHF
TRBV10-3	TRBJ1-5	NA	CAISDGEWDQPQHF
TRBV30	TRBJ2-3	once	CAWSIRTGFTDTQYF
TRBV5-1	TRBJ1-4	NA	CASSRSTTENEKLFF
TRBV27	TRBJ1-1	once	CASSFPGPEAFF
TRBV30	TRBJ1-5	NA	CAWALQGEQPQHF
TRBV5-4	TRBJ1-6	NA	CASSLGDSPLHF
TRBV5-1	TRBJ1-2	NA	CASSLLLGQGSGGYTF
TRBV19	TRBJ1-5	NA	CASSIGRTNQPQHF
TRBV3-1/TRBV3-2	TRBJ1-4	NA	CASSPQAGGNEKLFF
TRBV7-8	TRBJ1-1	NA	CASSLVAAKFEAFF
TRBV7-2	TRBJ1-2	NA	CASSLDPYGYTF
TRBV10-3	TRBJ1-5	NA	CANPALSNQPQHF
TRBV19	TRBJ1-2	NA	CASSIRAARALYGYTF
TRBV27	TRBJ1-2	few	CASSSGSFYGYTF
TRBV7-9	TRBJ2-5	once	CASSFSQETQYF
TRBV6-5	TRBJ1-2	NA	CASSWGYGYTF
TRBV5-5	TRBJ2-1	NA	CASSLRYEQFF
TRBV19	TRBJ2-1	NA	CASSIRWEYYNEQFF
TRBV5-6	TRBJ1-4	NA	CASSGRPMEKLFF
TRBV7-9	TRBJ2-1	NA	CASSFLAGAYNEQFF
TRBV7-9	TRBJ1-2	NA	CASSLQEDGYTF
TRBV12-3/TRBV12-4	TRBJ1-1	once	CATRGDTEAFF
TRBV5-5	TRBJ1-2	NA	CASSSPTGGGYTF
TRBV9	TRBJ1-3	NA	CASSVEPSLRGNTIYF